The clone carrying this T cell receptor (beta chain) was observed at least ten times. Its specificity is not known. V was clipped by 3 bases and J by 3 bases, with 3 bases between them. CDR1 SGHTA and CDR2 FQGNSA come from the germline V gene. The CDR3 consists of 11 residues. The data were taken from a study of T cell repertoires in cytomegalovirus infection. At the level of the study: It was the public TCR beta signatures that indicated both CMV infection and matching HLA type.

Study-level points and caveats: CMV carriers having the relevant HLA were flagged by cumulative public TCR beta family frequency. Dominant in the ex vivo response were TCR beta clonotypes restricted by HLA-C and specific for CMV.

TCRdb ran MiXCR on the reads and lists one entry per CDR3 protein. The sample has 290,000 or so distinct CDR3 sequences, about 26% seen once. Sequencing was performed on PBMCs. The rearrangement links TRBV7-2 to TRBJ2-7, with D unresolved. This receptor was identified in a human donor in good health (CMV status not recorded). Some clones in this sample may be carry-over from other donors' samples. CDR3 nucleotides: TGTGCCAGCAGCTTGTACTACGAGCAGTACTTC. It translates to CASSLYYEQYF.